This T cell receptor beta chain came from a study of CD8 T cells in ankylosing spondylitis (dated by TCRdb to the late 2010s). Broadly, across the study: The study profiled T cell receptor beta repertoires in healthy donors and ankylosing spondylitis patients to find disease-linked TCR variants. Peripheral blood was sampled, and synovial fluid was also collected from ankylosing spondylitis patients. The whole study cohort included over 85 healthy donors and 25 ankylosing spondylitis patients. General study outcomes and caveats: According to the report, matched synovial fluid samples from ankylosing spondylitis patients were significantly enriched for the disease-linked clones. Some motif variants were previously reported in synovial fluid and blood of reactive arthritis patients, suggesting common disease-initiation mechanisms. The disease-linked clones had a CD8+ phenotype and were found at relatively low frequencies in peripheral blood. A TCR beta motif of seven or eight highly homologous amino acid variants appeared characteristic of blood from ankylosing spondylitis patients.

This clonotype was seen ten or more times. Its specific antigen is unknown. No clone much larger than this one lies a single base away; base qualities are absent. Sequenced using an Illumina HiSeq 2500. Quantitative 5'-RACE with molecular barcodes was the method used to prepare the TCR beta libraries. On the study's bioinformatics: To identify disease-linked TCR variants, a new computational method was used, one built on a probabilistic model of VDJ rearrangement. The public reads were quality trimmed at Q25 with fastp and then assembled into clones with MiXCR by TCRdb, keeping productive beta chains. When rows share a CDR3 protein, they turn into one entry using the most common DNA and genes. The V and J calls and clone size are TCRdb's, not the authors'. The sample table lists fewer than 550,000 distinct CDR3 sequences, under 5.5% of them with a count of one. In total, the top ten clones hold under 4.5% of the sample.

The CDR3 contains 14 residues, cysteine and phenylalanine counted. Only CDR3 DNA remains: 42 bases, in frame from the first base. Trimming accounts for 4 bases at V and 7 bases at J, while the number of junction bases matched to no gene is 8. The rearranged segments are TRBV12-3 or TRBV12-4 and TRBJ2-7, and TRBD1 matches 9 of the central bases. The material sequenced was blood, either unsorted or a sorted T cell fraction (not recorded which). The clonotype comes from a male donor with ankylosing spondylitis. Here is the DNA: TGTGCCAGCAGTTACCGGGACAGGGACTGGGAGCAGTACTTC. Translated, it gives CASSYRDRDWEQYF.